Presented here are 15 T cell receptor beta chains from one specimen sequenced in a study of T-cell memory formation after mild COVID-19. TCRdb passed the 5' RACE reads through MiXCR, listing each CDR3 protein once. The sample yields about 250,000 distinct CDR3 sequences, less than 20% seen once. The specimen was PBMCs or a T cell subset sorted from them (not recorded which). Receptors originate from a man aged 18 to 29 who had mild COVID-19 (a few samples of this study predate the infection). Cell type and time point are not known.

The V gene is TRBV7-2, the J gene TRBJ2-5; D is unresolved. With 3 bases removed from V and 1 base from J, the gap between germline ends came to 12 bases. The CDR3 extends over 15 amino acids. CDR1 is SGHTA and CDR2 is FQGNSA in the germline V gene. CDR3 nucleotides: TGTGCCAGCAGCTTTACTAAGGCCAGCCAAGAGACCCAGTACTTC. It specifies CASSFTKASQETQYF.

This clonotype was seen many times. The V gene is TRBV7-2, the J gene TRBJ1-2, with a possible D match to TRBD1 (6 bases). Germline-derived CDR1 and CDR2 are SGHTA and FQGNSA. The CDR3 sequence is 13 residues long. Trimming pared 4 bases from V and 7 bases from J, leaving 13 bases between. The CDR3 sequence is CASSWGGASGYTF. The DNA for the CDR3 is TGTGCCAGCAGCTGGGGGGGCGCCTCTGGCTACACCTTC.

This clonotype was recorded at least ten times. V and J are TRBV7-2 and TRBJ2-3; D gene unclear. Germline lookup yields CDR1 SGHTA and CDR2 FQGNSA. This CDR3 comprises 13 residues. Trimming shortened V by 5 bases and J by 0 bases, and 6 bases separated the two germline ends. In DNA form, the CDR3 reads TGTGCCAGCAGCAGGATCAGCACAGATACGCAGTATTTT. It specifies CASSRISTDTQYF. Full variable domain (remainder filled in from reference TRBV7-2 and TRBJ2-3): GAGVSQSPSNKVTEKGKDVELRCDPISGHTALYWYRQSLGQGLEFLIYFQGNSAPDKSGLPSDRFSAERTGGSVSTLTIQRTQQEDSAVYLCASSRISTDTQYFGPGTRLTVL.

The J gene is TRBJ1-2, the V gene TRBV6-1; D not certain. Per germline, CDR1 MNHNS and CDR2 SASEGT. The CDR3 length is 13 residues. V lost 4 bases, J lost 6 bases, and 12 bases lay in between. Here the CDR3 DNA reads TGTGCCAGCAGTGTCAATTGGGGAAATGGCTACACCTTC. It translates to CASSVNWGNGYTF.

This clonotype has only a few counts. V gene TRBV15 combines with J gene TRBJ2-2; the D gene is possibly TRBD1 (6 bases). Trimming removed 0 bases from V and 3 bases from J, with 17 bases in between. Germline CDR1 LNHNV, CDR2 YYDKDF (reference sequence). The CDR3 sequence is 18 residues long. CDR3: CATSRDQGRFRDTGELFF. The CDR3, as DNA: TGTGCCACCAGCAGAGATCAGGGGCGGTTCAGGGACACCGGGGAGCTGTTTTTT. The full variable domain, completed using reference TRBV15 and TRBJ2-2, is DAMVIQNPRYQVTQFGKPVTLSCSQTLNHNVMYWYQQKSSQAPKLLFHYYDKDFNNEADTPDNFQSRRPNTSFCFLDIRSPGLGDTAMYLCATSRDQGRFRDTGELFFGEGSRLTVL.

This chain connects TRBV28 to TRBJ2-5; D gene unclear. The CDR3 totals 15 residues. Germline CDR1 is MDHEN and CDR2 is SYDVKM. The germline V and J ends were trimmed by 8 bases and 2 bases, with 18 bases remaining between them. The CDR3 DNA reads TGTGCCAGCGCCGGTGGGCAGCTTACACAAGAGACCCAGTACTTC. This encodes CASAGGQLTQETQYF.

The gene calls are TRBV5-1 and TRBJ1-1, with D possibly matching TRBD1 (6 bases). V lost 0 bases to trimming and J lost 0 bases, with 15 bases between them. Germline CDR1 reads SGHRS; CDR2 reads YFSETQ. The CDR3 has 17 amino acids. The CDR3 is CASSLGSQGGMNTEAFF. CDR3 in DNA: TGCGCCAGCAGCTTGGGATCACAGGGAGGGATGAACACTGAAGCTTTCTTT.

CDR3 DNA sequence: TGCGCCAGCAGCCAGACAGGGGTGACGTACGATACGCAGTATTTT. Translating it yields CASSQTGVTYDTQYF. The V and J genes are TRBV5-1 and TRBJ2-3; 8 bases line up with TRBD1. Germline CDR1 reads SGHRS; CDR2 reads YFSETQ. The CDR3 contains 15 residues. The ends lost 4 bases at V and 6 bases at J; junction bases unmatched: 10. The entire variable domain, with the rest obtained from reference TRBV5-1 and TRBJ2-3, is as follows: KAGVTQTPRYLIKTRGQQVTLSCSPISGHRSVSWYQQTPGQGLQFLFEYFSETQRNKGNFPGRFSGRQFSNSRSEMNVSTLELGDSALYLCASSQTGVTYDTQYFGPGTRLTVL.

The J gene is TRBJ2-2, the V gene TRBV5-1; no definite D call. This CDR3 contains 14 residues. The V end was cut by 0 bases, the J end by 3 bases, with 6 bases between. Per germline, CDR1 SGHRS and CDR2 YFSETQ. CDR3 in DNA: TGCGCCAGCAGCTTGGCGGTTCACACCGGGGAGCTGTTTTTT. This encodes CASSLAVHTGELFF.

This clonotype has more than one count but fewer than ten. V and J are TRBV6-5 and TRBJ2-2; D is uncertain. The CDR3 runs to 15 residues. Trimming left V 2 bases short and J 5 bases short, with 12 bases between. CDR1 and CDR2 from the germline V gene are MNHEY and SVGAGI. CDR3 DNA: TGTGCCAGCAGTTACCGGGTCCTAGGAACCGGGGAGCTGTTTTTT. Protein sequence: CASSYRVLGTGELFF.

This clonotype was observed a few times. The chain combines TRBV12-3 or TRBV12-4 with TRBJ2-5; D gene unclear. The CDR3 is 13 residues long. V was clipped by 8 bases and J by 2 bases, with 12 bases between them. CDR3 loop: CASARSGQETQYF. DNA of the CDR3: TGTGCCAGCGCTAGGAGTGGACAAGAGACCCAGTACTTC.

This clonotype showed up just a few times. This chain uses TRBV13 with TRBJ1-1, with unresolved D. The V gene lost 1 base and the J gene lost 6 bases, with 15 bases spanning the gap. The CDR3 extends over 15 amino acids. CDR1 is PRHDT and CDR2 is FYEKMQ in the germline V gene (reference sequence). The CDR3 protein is CASSLDFRGAPEAFF. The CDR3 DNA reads TGTGCCAGCAGCTTAGATTTCCGGGGAGCCCCTGAAGCTTTCTTT.

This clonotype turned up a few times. The CDR3 spells CSARSSLAGETQYF. In DNA, the CDR3 is TGCAGTGCTAGATCGTCACTAGCAGGGGAGACCCAGTACTTC. The chain recombines TRBV20-1 with TRBJ2-5; TRBD2 is a possible D gene (6 bases). CDR1 and CDR2 (germline): DFQATT, SNEGSKA (reference sequence). With 2 bases removed from V and 5 bases from J, the gap between germline ends came to 15 bases. The CDR3 is 14 residues long.

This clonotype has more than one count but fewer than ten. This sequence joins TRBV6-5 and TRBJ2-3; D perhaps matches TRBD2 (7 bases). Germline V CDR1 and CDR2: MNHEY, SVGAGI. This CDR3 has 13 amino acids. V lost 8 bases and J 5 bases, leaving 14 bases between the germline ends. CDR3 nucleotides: TGTGCCAGCGGGGGGGCGATAATAGATACGCAGTATTTT. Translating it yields CASGGAIIDTQYF.

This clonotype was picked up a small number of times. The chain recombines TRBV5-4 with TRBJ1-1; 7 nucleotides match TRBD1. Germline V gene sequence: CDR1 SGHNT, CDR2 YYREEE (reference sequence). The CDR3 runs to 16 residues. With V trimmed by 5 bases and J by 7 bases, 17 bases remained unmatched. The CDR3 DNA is TGTGCCAGCAGTCCAAGAGGGGGCAGGGGAGATGGTGAAGCTTTCTTT. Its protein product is CASSPRGGRGDGEAFF.